These 27 T cell receptor beta chains were sequenced from one sample in a study of T cells in Graves' hyperthyroidism and ophthalmopathy. What was amplified from RNA transcripts were TCR beta CDR3 regions. The TCR CDR3 was amplified in a first-round RT-PCR using the HTBI primer set. Using its own MiXCR run on the multiplex PCR reads, TCRdb lists one record per CDR3 protein. The repertoire holds roughly 720,000 distinct CDR3 sequences, with 17% as singletons. Sequencing input: blood. These receptors originate from a man aged 50 or older with Graves' hyperthyroidism.

The V and J genes are TRBV19 and TRBJ2-1, with D perhaps TRBD1 (5 bases). Trimming pared 4 bases from V and 7 bases from J, leaving 11 bases between. Germline V CDR1 and CDR2: LNHDA, SQIVND (reference sequence). This CDR3 has 13 residues. The CDR3 sequence: CASSTMTVNEQFF. DNA of the CDR3: TGTGCCAGTAGTACCATGACAGTAAATGAGCAGTTCTTC. The variable domain in full, with the rest retrieved from reference TRBV19 and TRBJ2-1, is DGGITQSPKYLFRKEGQNVTLSCEQNLNHDAMYWYRQDPGQGLRLIYYSQIVNDFQKGDIAEGYSVSREKKESFPLTVTSAQKNPTAFYLCASSTMTVNEQFFGPGTRLTVL.

This chain connects TRBV18 to TRBJ2-7, with a tentative D call TRBD1 (6 bases). CDR1 is KGHSH and CDR2 is LQKENI in the germline V gene. CDR3 length: 15 amino acids. V lost 6 bases, J lost 0 bases, and 15 bases lay in between. The CDR3 nucleotides are TGTGCCAGCTCTCACAGGGTCCTAAGCTCCTACGAGCAGTACTTC. This codes for CASSHRVLSSYEQYF.

CDR3 DNA sequence: TGTGCCAGCAGTTTACAGCGACTAGCGGGAGGAACCGGGGAGCTGTTTTTT. Translation gives CASSLQRLAGGTGELFF. V usage is TRBV12-3 or TRBV12-4 and J usage is TRBJ2-2; 13 positions match TRBD2. The length of the CDR3 is 17 residues. With V trimmed by 2 bases and J by 5 bases, 5 bases remained unmatched.

The genes are TRBV5-8 and TRBJ1-3; 10 nucleotides line up with TRBD1. CDR3 size: 17 residues. The J segment lost 3 bases and the V segment lost 5 bases, leaving 11 bases of the junction unmatched. CDR1 is SGHTS and CDR2 is YDEGEE in the germline V gene. This CDR3 reads CASSFGQGEYYGNTIYF. CDR3 DNA: TGTGCCAGCAGTTTCGGACAGGGGGAATATTATGGAAACACCATATATTTT. Looking up the rest from reference TRBV5-8 and TRBJ1-3 gives the full variable domain: EAGVTQSPTHLIKTRGQQATLRCSPISGHTSVYWYQQALGLGLQFLLWYDEGEERNRGNFPPRFSGRQFPNYSSELNVNALELEDSALYLCASSFGQGEYYGNTIYFGEGSWLTVV.

V and J are TRBV5-1 and TRBJ1-1; D possibly corresponds to TRBD1 (5 bases). Germline CDR1 is SGHRS and CDR2 is YFSETQ. V lost 0 bases, J lost 10 bases, and 16 bases lay in between. The CDR3 is made up of 14 amino acids. CDR3 nucleotides: TGCGCCAGCAGCTTGGATGGGGCCCCAAACCGAGCTTTCTTT. This sequence encodes CASSLDGAPNRAFF.

The chain couples TRBV29-1 to TRBJ2-6; no firm D call. The CDR3 loop spans 12 amino acids. The germline gives CDR1 SQVTM, CDR2 ANQGSEA. Trimming removed 3 bases from V and 4 bases from J, with 4 bases in between. The CDR3 spells CSVEDGANVLTF. CDR3 DNA sequence: TGCAGCGTTGAGGACGGGGCCAACGTCCTGACTTTC. The full variable domain, with the rest looked up from reference TRBV29-1 and TRBJ2-6, is SAVISQKPSRDICQRGTSLTIQCQVDSQVTMMFWYRQQPGQSLTLIATANQGSEATYESGFVIDKFPISRPNLTFSTLTVSNMSPEDSSIYLCSVEDGANVLTFGAGSRLTVL.

This clonotype showed up many times. The DNA of the CDR3 is TGTGCCAGCAGCTTAGATAGGGGGCGCGAGCAGTTCTTC. Translation: CASSLDRGREQFF. The chain is built from TRBV11-2 and TRBJ2-1, with 7 bases identical to TRBD1. This CDR3 is built from 13 residues. The germline V gene encodes CDR1 SGHAT and CDR2 FQNNGV. J was trimmed by 10 bases and V by 0 bases; bases with no gene match: 3. Filled out from reference TRBV11-2 and TRBJ2-1, the complete variable domain reads EAGVAQSPRYKIIEKRQSVAFWCNPISGHATLYWYQQILGQGPKLLIQFQNNGVVDDSQLPKDRFSAERLKGVDSTLKIQPAKLEDSAVYLCASSLDRGREQFFGPGTRLTVL.

Concerning this clonotype: Just one base apart from a much larger clone, this may be a read error. The CDR3 end shows no conserved phenylalanine or tryptophan, and so a read error is likely. The chain has TRBV27 and TRBJ2-2; the match to TRBD1 covers 10 bases. The V gene's germline CDR1 is MNHEY and CDR2 SMNVEV (reference sequence). The V segment lost 6 bases and the J segment 5 bases; nucleotides outside the gene matches: 6. This CDR3 spans 15 amino acids. CDR3 sequence: CASRRDRGRTGELFV. Written as DNA, the CDR3 is TGTGCCAGCAGGCGTGACAGGGGGCGAACCGGGGAGCTGTTTGTT.

This clonotype was picked up many times. The V and J genes are TRBV2 and TRBJ2-7; TRBD2 matches at 8 bases. Per the germline V gene, CDR1 is SNHLY and CDR2 is FYNNEI. CDR3 length: 14 amino acids. Trimming removed 3 bases from V and 5 bases from J; junction bases left unmatched: 6. The CDR3 spells CASSDYSGTHEQYF. DNA for the CDR3: TGTGCCAGCAGTGATTATAGCGGGACCCACGAGCAGTACTTC.

The chain links TRBV27 to TRBJ2-1, with D possibly being TRBD1 (5 bases). CDR1 MNHEY and CDR2 SMNVEV come from the germline V gene (reference sequence). This CDR3 contains 16 residues. With 4 bases removed from V and 7 bases from J, the gap between germline ends came to 20 bases. CDR3 coding DNA: TGTGCCAGCAGTTCACCCTCGAGGCAGGGCGGAAATGAGCAGTTCTTC. Amino acids: CASSSPSRQGGNEQFF.

The chain employs TRBV3-1 and TRBJ1-1; the D is unclear. V was clipped by 5 bases and J by 4 bases, with 14 bases between them. Germline V gene sequence: CDR1 LGHDT, CDR2 YNNKEL (reference sequence). The CDR3 sequence is 14 residues long. The CDR3 DNA reads TGTGCCAGCAGCATCCCGGGAGTGGGCACTGAAGCTTTCTTT. It codes for CASSIPGVGTEAFF. Complete variable domain (other parts from reference TRBV3-1 and TRBJ1-1): DTAVSQTPKYLVTQMGNDKSIKCEQNLGHDTMYWYKQDSKKFLKIMFSYNNKELIINETVPNRFSPKSPDKAHLNLHINSLELGDSAVYFCASSIPGVGTEAFFGQGTRLTVV.

The table lists this clonotype with a few counts. The chain carries TRBV28 and TRBJ2-7; 11 bases fit TRBD1. Germline V lookup: CDR1 MDHEN, CDR2 SYDVKM. Losses at the gene ends were 7 bases for V and 3 bases for J; bases not matched to a gene: 5. This CDR3 comprises 14 residues. In DNA form, the CDR3 reads TGTGCCAGCAAGGGACAGGGGGTAAACTACGAGCAGTACTTC. Amino acid sequence: CASKGQGVNYEQYF.

The chain's CDR3 is CASSNDWSSHNEQFF. CDR3 coding DNA: TGTGCCAGCAGCAACGACTGGAGTTCCCACAATGAGCAGTTCTTC. This chain connects TRBV11-2 to TRBJ2-1; D not certain. V was clipped by 5 bases and J by 5 bases, with 16 bases between them. Germline V gene data show CDR1 as SGHAT and CDR2 as FQNNGV. This CDR3 spans 15 amino acids.

This clonotype was detected many times. As DNA, the CDR3 is TGTGCCACCAGCACACGGGACTATGGCTACACCTTC. Amino acid sequence: CATSTRDYGYTF. J is TRBJ1-2 and V is TRBV15, with D hard to call. Between the trimmed V and J ends, which lost 4 bases and 3 bases, there was a span of 6 bases. This CDR3 has 12 residues. Germline V gene sequence: CDR1 LNHNV, CDR2 YYDKDF (reference sequence).

This clonotype showed up many times. This chain uses TRBV9 with TRBJ1-1; 7 positions match TRBD1. CDR3 size: 14 residues. J gave up 7 bases and V 2 bases, and 8 bases lay outside the gene matches. Looked up from germline, CDR1 is SGDLS and CDR2 is YYNGEE. Written as DNA, the CDR3 is TGTGCCAGCAGCGTCAGGGGGTCGAATGGTGAAGCTTTCTTT. Amino acid sequence: CASSVRGSNGEAFF. The variable domain in full, with the rest retrieved from reference TRBV9 and TRBJ1-1, is DSGVTQTPKHLITATGQRVTLRCSPRSGDLSVYWYQQSLDQGLQFLIQYYNGEERAKGNILERFSAQQFPDLHSELNLSSLELGDSALYFCASSVRGSNGEAFFGQGTRLTVV.

The sample holds many counts of this clonotype. The chain carries TRBV30 and TRBJ2-7; D unresolved. The length of the CDR3 is 12 residues. Germline V lookup: CDR1 GTSNPN, CDR2 SVGIG (reference sequence). V was cut by 3 bases and J by 3 bases, with 9 bases left in between. This chain's CDR3 is CAWRRTVYEQYF. CDR3 DNA sequence: TGTGCCTGGAGGAGGACGGTCTACGAGCAGTACTTC.

V gene TRBV10-2 combines with J gene TRBJ1-1; D is uncertain. V gave up 5 bases and J gave up 7 bases, with 17 bases separating them. The CDR3 is 14 amino acids. Germline CDR1 is WSHSY and CDR2 is SAAADI. The CDR3 reads CASSPPQARSEAFF. For the CDR3, the DNA is TGCGCCAGCAGTCCACCCCAAGCCAGGAGTGAAGCTTTCTTT.

There are many counts of this clonotype. The rearrangement uses TRBV2 and TRBJ2-2; D gene ambiguous. V lost 5 bases and J lost 6, with 7 bases in between. This CDR3 is 12 amino acids long. Germline V gene sequence: CDR1 SNHLY, CDR2 FYNNEI. Here the CDR3 reads CASSTVAGELFF. The CDR3 DNA is TGTGCCAGCAGTACCGTAGCCGGGGAGCTGTTTTTT.

The table lists this clonotype with many counts. V gene TRBV12-5 combines with J gene TRBJ2-1; D remains unclear. From germline, CDR1 is LGHNT and CDR2 FRNRAP. Between the trimmed V and J ends, which lost 6 bases and 0 bases, there was a span of 12 bases. The CDR3 is made up of 15 amino acids. The CDR3 reads CASGLVAFSYNEQFF. The DNA of the CDR3 is TGTGCTAGTGGCCTCGTAGCCTTCTCCTACAATGAGCAGTTCTTC. Full variable domain (missing parts from reference TRBV12-5 and TRBJ2-1): DARVTQTPRHKVTEMGQEVTMRCQPILGHNTVFWYRQTMMQGLELLAYFRNRAPLDDSGMPKDRFSAEMPDATLATLKIQPSEPRDSAVYFCASGLVAFSYNEQFFGPGTRLTVL.

This clonotype was recorded at least ten times. The chain links TRBV27 to TRBJ1-2; D might be TRBD1 (6 bases). V gave up 2 bases and J gave up 5 bases, with 9 bases separating them. Germline V gives CDR1 MNHEY, CDR2 SMNVEV (reference sequence). The CDR3 consists of 13 residues. The DNA of the CDR3 is TGTGCCAGCAGTTTAAGTCAGGGGTATGGCTACACCTTC. Its translation is CASSLSQGYGYTF.

Notes on this clonotype: It may be a read error: a sequence one base away is much more abundant. The chain carries TRBV9 and TRBJ1-1; perhaps TRBD1 as D (6 bases). From germline, CDR1 is SGDLS and CDR2 YYNGEE. The germline V and J ends were trimmed by 4 bases and 4 bases, with 17 bases remaining between them. The CDR3 has 15 amino acids. The CDR3 nucleotides are TGTGCCAGCAGCCTAGATCCGGGGGCAGGCACTGAAGCTTTCTTT. It encodes CASSLDPGAGTEAFF.

This clonotype was seen a few times. The gene calls are TRBV9 and TRBJ2-3, with TRBD2 identical over 8 bases. CDR1 SGDLS and CDR2 YYNGEE come from the germline V gene. The ends lost 0 bases at V and 5 bases at J; junction bases unmatched: 5. The CDR3 is 15 residues long. The CDR3 sequence is CASSVAGGPLDTQYF. DNA of the CDR3: TGTGCCAGCAGCGTAGCGGGAGGGCCTCTAGATACGCAGTATTTT.

At least ten counts were recorded for this clonotype. Its ends do not fully match the called genes, so a read error is possible. The gene calls are TRBV19 and TRBJ2-5; 8 nucleotides match TRBD1. The CDR3 covers 14 residues. Germline lookup yields CDR1 LNHDA and CDR2 SQIVND (reference sequence). For the CDR3, the DNA is TGTGCCAGTAGTGTAGACAGGGGCAGAGAGACCCAGTACTTC. Residues: CASSVDRGRETQYF.

This clonotype was found a few times. V usage is TRBV5-1 and J usage is TRBJ2-5; a possible D gene is TRBD1 (6 bases). Per the germline V gene, CDR1 is SGHRS and CDR2 is YFSETQ. This CDR3 comprises 15 residues. Between the trimmed V and J ends, which lost 2 bases and 2 bases, there was a span of 13 bases. CDR3 DNA: TGCGCCAGCAGCTTAACCGGGACACCTCAAGAGACCCAGTACTTC. Translating gives CASSLTGTPQETQYF.

Many counts were recorded for this clonotype. The CDR3 loop is CASSLGFSGLDETQYF. The CDR3, as DNA: TGTGCCAGCAGCTTAGGGTTTTCGGGACTAGATGAGACCCAGTACTTC. The rearrangement links TRBV7-9 to TRBJ2-5; 8 nucleotides match TRBD2. Germline-derived CDR1 and CDR2 are SEHNR and FQNEAQ (reference sequence). The length of the CDR3 is 16 residues. V gave up 1 base and J gave up 5 bases; unmatched junction bases: 9.

The chain links TRBV29-1 to TRBJ1-2; weak D call: TRBD1 (5 bases). V shed 7 bases and J shed 8 bases, with 8 bases lying between them. Germline V CDR1 and CDR2: SQVTM, ANQGSEA. CDR3 length: 9 residues. For the CDR3, the DNA is TGCAGCGCAGGGTACGGCTACACCTTC. It translates to CSAGYGYTF.

This clonotype was detected a few times. This rearrangement joins TRBV19 to TRBJ2-1; D remains unclear. Trimming stripped 3 bases from V and 8 bases from J, with 11 bases between. Germline V gives CDR1 LNHDA, CDR2 SQIVND (reference sequence). The CDR3 sequence is 13 residues long. CDR3 DNA: TGTGCCAGTAGTATTGGCTTTCCCGATGAGCAGTTCTTC. Translated: CASSIGFPDEQFF.